One T cell receptor (beta chain) is described in this entry. This entry comes from a study of cytomegalovirus exposure and HLA in healthy donors. PCR employed 60 Vbeta and 13 Jbeta primers. Data came from immunoSEQ multiplex PCR; TCRdb stores just in-frame clones and leaves some out. The repertoire table contains about 110,000 clones. Germline lookup yields CDR1 MNHNS and CDR2 SASEGT. Trimming pared 6 bases from V and 14 bases from J, leaving 17 bases between. The CDR3 runs to 13 residues. V usage is TRBV6-1 and J usage is TRBJ1-6; D possibly corresponds to TRBD1 (6 bases). The sequenced material came from PBMCs. The sequence derives from a man in his forties or fifties in good health and CMV-seronegative. CDR3 nucleotide sequence: TGTGCCAGCAGGGACAGTTGGCAAGAGGCCCTCCACTTT. This codes for CASRDSWQEALHF.